This TCR beta chain was sequenced during a study of T cell changes during pregnancy in multiple sclerosis. Some clones are missing from TCRdb's copy, which holds only in-frame ones; the method was immunoSEQ multiplex PCR. This table holds roughly 30,000 clones, approximately 90% found once. CDR3 length equals 14 residues. Trimming cost V 4 bases and J 8 bases; bases outside gene matches: 9. Looked up from germline, CDR1 is SEHNR and CDR2 is FQNEAQ (reference sequence). The receptor was derived from a female donor with multiple sclerosis, enrolled in a pregnancy study. The V call is TRBV7-9, the J call TRBJ1-1, with TRBD1 matching 8 bases. Sequenced material: CD8+ T cells from peripheral blood mononuclear cells, taken in the first trimester of pregnancy. The CDR3 here is CASSSSRGPWEAFF. CDR3 sequence (DNA): TGTGCCAGCAGCTCTTCCAGGGGGCCGTGGGAAGCTTTCTTT.